This TCR beta chain originates from a study of shared clonotypes between healthy human individuals. Findings and limits, study-wide: Few donors restricted represented genetic and exposure-history diversity.

Profiled with immunoSEQ multiplex PCR; TCRdb holds only in-frame clones, not every one. The sample lists millions of clones, approximately 95% occurring once. Donors, healthy HIV-negative adults, lacked recent acute infections or vaccinations. This CDR3 has 16 amino acids. Germline trimming cut 1 base from V and 4 bases from J; bases unmatched to any gene: 8. Germline V gene sequence: CDR1 SGHRS, CDR2 YFSETQ. Comment on this clone: Its antigen is undetermined.

This TCR derives from a man younger than 35 in good health. The material sequenced was naive CD4+ T cells sorted from blood. Regarding subset: CD45RA+ positively selected. The chain couples TRBV5-1 to TRBJ2-3, with 8 bases matching TRBD2. The CDR3 DNA reads TGCGCCAGCAGCTTGACCGGGACTAGACTCGCAGATACGCAGTATTTT. It translates to CASSLTGTRLADTQYF.